The 5 T cell receptor beta chains below were found in one sample sequenced in a study of T cell changes during pregnancy in multiple sclerosis. TCRdb's copy holds only in-frame clones and misses some; the assay was immunoSEQ multiplex PCR. The sample carries 30,000 or so clones, 89% recorded once. Specimen: CD8+ T cells from peripheral blood mononuclear cells, collected in the second trimester of pregnancy. Receptors were obtained from a female donor with multiple sclerosis, enrolled in a pregnancy study.

The rearrangement uses TRBV5-6 and TRBJ1-1; D call uncertain. V was clipped by 2 bases and J by 4 bases, with 6 bases between them. Germline loops: CDR1 SGHDT, CDR2 YYEEEE. The CDR3 totals 12 residues. The CDR3 nucleotides read TGTGCCAGCAGCTTCTACGTCACTGAAGCTTTCTTT. Translating it yields CASSFYVTEAFF.

In its sample, this clone was seen a few times. The chain couples TRBV25-1 to TRBJ1-1, with D possibly matching TRBD1 (5 bases). CDR3 length: 12 amino acids. V shed 7 bases and J shed 5 bases, with 11 bases lying between them. Germline loops: CDR1 MGHDK, CDR2 SYGVNS. The CDR3 here is CASTQGGTEAFF. CDR3 in DNA: TGTGCCAGCACCCAGGGAGGGACTGAAGCTTTCTTT.

This chain connects TRBV13 to TRBJ2-1; TRBD2 aligns across 15 bases. The CDR3 is 17 residues long. Germline V gene sequence: CDR1 PRHDT, CDR2 FYEKMQ (reference sequence). The V and J ends lost 0 bases and 10 bases, in that order; junction bases with no gene match: 7. The CDR3 DNA is TGTGCCAGCAGCTTAGGCGGACTAGCGGGAGGGTCTAGGGAGCAGTTCTTC. It specifies CASSLGGLAGGSREQFF.

The rearrangement joins TRBV5-5 to TRBJ2-3, with TRBD1 identical over 7 bases. Unmatched junction bases numbered 12, after V lost 2 bases and J lost 6 bases. The CDR3 covers 16 residues. Germline V CDR1 and CDR2: SGHKS, YYEKEE (reference sequence). The CDR3, as DNA: TGTGCCAGCAGCTTTGACAGGGACCCCAGCCCCGATACGCAGTATTTT. Translated: CASSFDRDPSPDTQYF.

Points on this clone: A much larger clone differs by one base, so this may be a read error. Other DNA sequences in the sample encode the same CDR3. The chain recombines TRBV7-9 with TRBJ1-2; 9 bases map to TRBD1. The length of the CDR3 is 13 residues. J gave up 6 bases and V 1 base, and 0 bases lay outside the gene matches. Per the germline V gene, CDR1 is SEHNR and CDR2 is FQNEAQ (reference sequence). The chain's CDR3 is CASSLGTGDGYTF. CDR3 nucleotide sequence: TGTGCCAGCAGCTTAGGGACAGGGGATGGCTACACCTTC. Drawing the rest from reference TRBV7-9 and TRBJ1-2, the complete variable domain is DTGVSQNPRHKITKRGQNVTFRCDPISEHNRLYWYRQTLGQGPEFLTYFQNEAQLEKSRLLSDRFSAERPKGSFSTLEIQRTEQGDSAMYLCASSLGTGDGYTFGSGTRLTVV.